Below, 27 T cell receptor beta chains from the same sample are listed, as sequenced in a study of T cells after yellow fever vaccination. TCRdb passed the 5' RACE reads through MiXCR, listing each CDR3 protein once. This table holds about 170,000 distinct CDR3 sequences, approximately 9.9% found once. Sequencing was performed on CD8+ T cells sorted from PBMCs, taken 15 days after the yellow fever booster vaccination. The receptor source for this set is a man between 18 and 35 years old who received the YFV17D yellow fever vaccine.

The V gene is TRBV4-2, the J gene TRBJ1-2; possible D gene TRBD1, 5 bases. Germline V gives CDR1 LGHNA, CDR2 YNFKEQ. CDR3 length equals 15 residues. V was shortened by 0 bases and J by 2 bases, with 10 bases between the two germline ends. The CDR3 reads CASSQEYRDNYGYTF. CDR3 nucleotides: TGTGCCAGCAGCCAAGAATACCGGGACAACTATGGCTACACCTTC.

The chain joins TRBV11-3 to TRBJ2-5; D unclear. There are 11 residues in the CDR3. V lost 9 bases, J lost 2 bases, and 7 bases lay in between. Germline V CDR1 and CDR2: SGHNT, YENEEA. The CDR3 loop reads CASPLQETQYF. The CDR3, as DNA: TGTGCCAGTCCTCTACAAGAGACCCAGTACTTC.

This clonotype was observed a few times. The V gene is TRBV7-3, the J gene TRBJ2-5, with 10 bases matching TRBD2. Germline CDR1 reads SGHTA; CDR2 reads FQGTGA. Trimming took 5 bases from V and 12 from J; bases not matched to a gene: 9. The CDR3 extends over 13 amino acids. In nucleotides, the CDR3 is TGTGCCAGCAGCCCAGCCACTAGCGGGGAGAAGTACTTC. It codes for CASSPATSGEKYF.

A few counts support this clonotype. The CDR3 DNA is TGTGCCAGCAGGACACAGGACTCCTGGGCCCAGCATTTT. Translating gives CASRTQDSWAQHF. The chain employs TRBV28 and TRBJ1-5, with a weak D call TRBD1 (5 bases). CDR3 length equals 13 residues. Looked up from germline, CDR1 is MDHEN and CDR2 is SYDVKM. Trimming removed 6 bases from V and 11 bases from J, with 17 bases in between.

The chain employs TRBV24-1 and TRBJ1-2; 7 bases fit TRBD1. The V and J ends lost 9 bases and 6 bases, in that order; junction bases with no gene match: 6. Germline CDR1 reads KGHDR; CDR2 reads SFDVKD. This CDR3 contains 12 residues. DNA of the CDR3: TGTGCCACCTATGGGACAGAGGATGGCTACACCTTC. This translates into CATYGTEDGYTF.

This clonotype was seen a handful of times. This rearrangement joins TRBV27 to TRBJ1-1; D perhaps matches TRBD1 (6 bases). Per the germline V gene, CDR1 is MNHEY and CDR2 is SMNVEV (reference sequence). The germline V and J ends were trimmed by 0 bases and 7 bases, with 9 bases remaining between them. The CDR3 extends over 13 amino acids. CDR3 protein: CASSLSPRGEAFF. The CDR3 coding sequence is TGTGCCAGCAGTTTATCACCCAGGGGTGAAGCTTTCTTT.

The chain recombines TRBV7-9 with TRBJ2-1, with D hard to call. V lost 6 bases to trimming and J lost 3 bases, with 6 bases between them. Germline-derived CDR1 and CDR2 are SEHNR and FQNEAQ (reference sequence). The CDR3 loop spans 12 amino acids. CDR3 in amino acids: CASRPDYNEQFF. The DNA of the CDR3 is TGTGCCAGCAGACCAGACTACAATGAGCAGTTCTTC.

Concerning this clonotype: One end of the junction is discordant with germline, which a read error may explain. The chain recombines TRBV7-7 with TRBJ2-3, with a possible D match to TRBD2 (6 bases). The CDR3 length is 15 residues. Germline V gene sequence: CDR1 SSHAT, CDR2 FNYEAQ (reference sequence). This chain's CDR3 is CASSLGGSVADTQYF. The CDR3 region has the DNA TGTGCTAGCAGCTTAGGAGGGTCGGTGGCAGATACGCAGTATTTT. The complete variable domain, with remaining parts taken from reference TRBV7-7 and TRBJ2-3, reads GAGVSQSPRYKVTKRGQDVTLRCDPISSHATLYWYQQALGQGPEFLTYFNYEAQPDKSGLPSDRFSAERPEGSISTLTIQRTEQRDSAMYRCASSLGGSVADTQYFGPGTRLTVL.

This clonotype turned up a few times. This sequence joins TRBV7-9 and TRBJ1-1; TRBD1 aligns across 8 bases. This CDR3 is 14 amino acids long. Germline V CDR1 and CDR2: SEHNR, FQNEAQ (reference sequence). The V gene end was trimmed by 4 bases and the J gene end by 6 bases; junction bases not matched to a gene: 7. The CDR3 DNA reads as TGTGCCAGCAGCTCCGGGACAGGAGTTTCTGAAGCTTTCTTT. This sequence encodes CASSSGTGVSEAFF. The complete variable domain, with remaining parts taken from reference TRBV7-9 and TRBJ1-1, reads DTGVSQNPRHKITKRGQNVTFRCDPISEHNRLYWYRQTLGQGPEFLTYFQNEAQLEKSRLLSDRFSAERPKGSFSTLEIQRTEQGDSAMYLCASSSGTGVSEAFFGQGTRLTVV.

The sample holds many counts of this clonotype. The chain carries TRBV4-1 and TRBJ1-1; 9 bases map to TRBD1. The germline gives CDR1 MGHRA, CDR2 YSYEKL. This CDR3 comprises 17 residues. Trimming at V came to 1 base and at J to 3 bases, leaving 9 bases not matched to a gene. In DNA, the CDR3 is TGCGCCAGCAGCCAAGTAACTATAGGGACAGGGTACACTGAAGCTTTCTTT. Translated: CASSQVTIGTGYTEAFF.

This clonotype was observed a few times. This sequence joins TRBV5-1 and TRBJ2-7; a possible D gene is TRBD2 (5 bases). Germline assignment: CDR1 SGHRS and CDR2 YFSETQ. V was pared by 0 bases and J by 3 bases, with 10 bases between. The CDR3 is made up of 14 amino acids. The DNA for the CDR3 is TGCGCCAGCAGCTTGGAGGGAGCGAACTACGAGCAGTACGTC. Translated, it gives CASSLEGANYEQYV.

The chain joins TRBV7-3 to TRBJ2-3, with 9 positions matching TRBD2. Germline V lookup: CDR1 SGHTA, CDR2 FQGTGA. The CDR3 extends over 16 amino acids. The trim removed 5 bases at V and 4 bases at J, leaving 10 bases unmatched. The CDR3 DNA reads TGTGCCAGCAGCCTCCTAGCGGGGTCCCCGCCAGATACGCAGTATTTT. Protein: CASSLLAGSPPDTQYF.

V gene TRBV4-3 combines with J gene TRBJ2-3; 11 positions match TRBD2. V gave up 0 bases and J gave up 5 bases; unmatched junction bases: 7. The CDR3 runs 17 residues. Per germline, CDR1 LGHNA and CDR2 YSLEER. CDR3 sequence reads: CASSQDASGGFGDTQYF. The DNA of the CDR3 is TGCGCCAGCAGCCAAGATGCTAGCGGGGGGTTTGGAGATACGCAGTATTTT.

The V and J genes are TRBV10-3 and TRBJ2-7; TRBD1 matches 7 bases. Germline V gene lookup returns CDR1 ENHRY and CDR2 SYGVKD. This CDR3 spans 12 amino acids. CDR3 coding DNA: TGTGGCTCCGGGACAGCTATCGGCGAGCAGTACTTC. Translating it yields CGSGTAIGEQYF.

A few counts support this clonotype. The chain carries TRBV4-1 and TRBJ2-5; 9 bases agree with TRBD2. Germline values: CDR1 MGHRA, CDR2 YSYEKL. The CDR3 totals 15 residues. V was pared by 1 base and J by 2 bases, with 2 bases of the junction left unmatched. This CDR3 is CASSQVRGGQETQYF. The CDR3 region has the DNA TGCGCCAGCAGCCAAGTGCGGGGGGGGCAAGAGACCCAGTACTTC.

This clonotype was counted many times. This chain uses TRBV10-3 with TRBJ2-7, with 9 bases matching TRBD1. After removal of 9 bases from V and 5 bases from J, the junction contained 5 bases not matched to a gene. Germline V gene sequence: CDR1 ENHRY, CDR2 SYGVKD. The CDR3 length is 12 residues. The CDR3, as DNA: TGTGCCATGAACAGGGGGCGCGACGAGCAGTACGTC. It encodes CAMNRGRDEQYV.

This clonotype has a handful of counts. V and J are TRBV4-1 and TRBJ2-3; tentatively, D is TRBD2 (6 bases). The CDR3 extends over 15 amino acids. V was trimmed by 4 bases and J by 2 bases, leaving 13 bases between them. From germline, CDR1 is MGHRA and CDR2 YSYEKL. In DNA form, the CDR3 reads TGCGCCAGCAGCCCCCGGTGGGGGGTCACAGATACGCAGTATTTT. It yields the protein CASSPRWGVTDTQYF.

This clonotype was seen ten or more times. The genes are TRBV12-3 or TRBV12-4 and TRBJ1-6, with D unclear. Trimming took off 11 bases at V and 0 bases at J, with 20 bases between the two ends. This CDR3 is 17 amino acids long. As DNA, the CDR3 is TGTGCCTCTAGACACCAAATACAACCCTCCTATAATTCACCCCTCCACTTT. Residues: CASRHQIQPSYNSPLHF.

The CDR3 region is CASRLAGQETQYF. The DNA of the CDR3 is TGTGCCAGCAGACTAGCGGGTCAAGAGACCCAGTACTTC. This chain links TRBV11-2 with TRBJ2-5, with TRBD2 matching over 9 bases. Germline-derived CDR1 and CDR2 are SGHAT and FQNNGV. The CDR3 totals 13 residues. The J segment lost 2 bases and the V segment lost 6 bases, leaving 1 base of the junction unmatched.

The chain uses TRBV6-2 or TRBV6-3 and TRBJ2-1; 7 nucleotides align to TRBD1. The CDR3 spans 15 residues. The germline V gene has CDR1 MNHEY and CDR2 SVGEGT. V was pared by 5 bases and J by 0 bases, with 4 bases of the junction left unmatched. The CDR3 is CASSPRQGSYNEQFF. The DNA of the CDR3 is TGTGCCAGCAGTCCCCGACAGGGCTCCTACAATGAGCAGTTCTTC.

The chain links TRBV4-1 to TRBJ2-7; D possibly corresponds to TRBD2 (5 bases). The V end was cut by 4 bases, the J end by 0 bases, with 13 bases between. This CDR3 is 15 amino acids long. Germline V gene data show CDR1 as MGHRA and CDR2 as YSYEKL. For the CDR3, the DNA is TGCGCCAGCAGCCTGAGCGGCTGGAGCTCCTACGAGCAGTACTTC. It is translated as CASSLSGWSSYEQYF.

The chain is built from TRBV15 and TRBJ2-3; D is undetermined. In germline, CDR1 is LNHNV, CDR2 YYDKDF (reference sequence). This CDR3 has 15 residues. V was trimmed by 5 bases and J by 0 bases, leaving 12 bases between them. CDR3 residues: CATSVGSTSTDTQYF. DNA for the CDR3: TGTGCCACCAGCGTGGGCAGCACTAGCACAGATACGCAGTATTTT.

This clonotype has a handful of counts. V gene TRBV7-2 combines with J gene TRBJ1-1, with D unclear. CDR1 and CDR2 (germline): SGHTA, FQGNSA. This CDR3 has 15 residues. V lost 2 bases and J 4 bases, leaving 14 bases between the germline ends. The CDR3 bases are TGTGCCAGCAGCTTATACCGGAAAGTGGGCACTGAAGCTTTCTTT. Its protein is CASSLYRKVGTEAFF.

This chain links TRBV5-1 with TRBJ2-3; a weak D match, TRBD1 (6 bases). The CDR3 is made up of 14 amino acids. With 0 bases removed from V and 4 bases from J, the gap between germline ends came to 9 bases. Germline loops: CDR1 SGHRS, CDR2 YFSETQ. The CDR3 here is CASSLAPGADTQYF. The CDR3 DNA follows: TGCGCCAGCAGCTTGGCTCCAGGGGCAGATACGCAGTATTTT.

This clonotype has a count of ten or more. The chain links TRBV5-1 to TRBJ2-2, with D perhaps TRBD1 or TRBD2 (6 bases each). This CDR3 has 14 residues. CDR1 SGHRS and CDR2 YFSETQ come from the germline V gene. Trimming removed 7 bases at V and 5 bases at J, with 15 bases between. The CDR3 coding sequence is TGCGCCAGCTCCCCCGGAGGGGGGACCGGGGAGCTGTTTTTT. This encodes CASSPGGGTGELFF.

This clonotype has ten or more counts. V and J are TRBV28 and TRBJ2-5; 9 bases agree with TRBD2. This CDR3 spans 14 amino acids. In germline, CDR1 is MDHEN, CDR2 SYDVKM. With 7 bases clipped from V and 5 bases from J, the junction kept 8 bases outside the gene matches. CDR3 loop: CASKVAGDVETQYF. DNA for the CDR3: TGTGCCAGCAAGGTAGCGGGGGATGTGGAGACCCAGTACTTC.

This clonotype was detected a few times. CDR3 bases: TGTGCCAGCAGCCGGCCGAGGACAGGGAACTACGAGCAGTACTTC. It is translated as CASSRPRTGNYEQYF. This rearrangement joins TRBV14 to TRBJ2-7, with 8 bases that match TRBD1. The CDR3 covers 15 residues. With 4 bases clipped from V and 3 bases from J, the junction kept 8 bases outside the gene matches. Germline V lookup: CDR1 SGHDN, CDR2 FVKESK.